The 21 T cell receptor beta chains given below trace back to one sample, sequenced in a study of breast tumors, draining lymph nodes, adjacent tissues. Breast cancer patients provided tissue from their axillary draining lymph nodes. Via MiXCR, TCRdb re-called the multiplex PCR reads, giving one row per CDR3 protein. Seen here are about 200,000 distinct CDR3 sequences, around 33% observed once, and the top ten hold around 4.5%. Sequencing was done on a sample of axillary lymph node tissue. These TCRs come from a female donor with breast cancer. Some clones in this sample may be carry-over from other donors' samples.

This clonotype was observed a few times. This sequence may be a read error, since a much larger clone differs from it by one base. The chain has TRBV20-1 and TRBJ2-7, with 13 bases that match TRBD2. J was trimmed by 6 bases and V by 2 bases; bases with no gene match: 4. The CDR3 has 14 residues. The V gene's germline CDR1 is DFQATT and CDR2 SNEGSKA (reference sequence). The CDR3 protein is CSARWTSGSSEQYF. DNA of the CDR3: TGCAGTGCTAGATGGACTAGCGGGAGCTCCGAGCAGTACTTC.

This clonotype was recorded at least ten times. This chain joins TRBV7-3 and TRBJ2-5; D not resolved. Germline CDR1 SGHTA, CDR2 FQGTGA. Trimming stripped 2 bases from V and 5 bases from J, with 21 bases between. CDR3 length equals 17 residues. Written as DNA, the CDR3 is TGTGCCAGCAGCTTAGCTCAGGCCGGTCCCAAGAGGGAGACCCAGTACTTC. Its protein is CASSLAQAGPKRETQYF.

This clonotype was found many times. The chain is built from TRBV7-8 and TRBJ1-3; unclear D gene. With 5 bases removed from V and 4 bases from J, the gap between germline ends came to 9 bases. CDR1 is SGHVS, CDR2 FQNEAQ, per germline. The CDR3 is 13 amino acids. CDR3 amino acids: CASSLNEGNTIYF. Here the CDR3 DNA reads TGTGCCAGCAGCCTCAACGAAGGAAACACCATATATTTT.

This clonotype was seen many times. The chain couples TRBV5-1 to TRBJ2-5; 11 bases map to TRBD2. The J segment lost 0 bases and the V segment lost 0 bases, leaving 4 bases of the junction unmatched. This CDR3 is 17 amino acids long. CDR1 is SGHRS and CDR2 is YFSETQ in the germline V gene. CDR3 sequence: CASSLAGTSGDQETQYF. The CDR3 DNA is TGCGCCAGCAGCTTGGCCGGGACTAGCGGAGACCAAGAGACCCAGTACTTC.

This clonotype was recorded many times. The chain links TRBV19 to TRBJ2-1, with D unresolved. Germline CDR1 LNHDA, CDR2 SQIVND (reference sequence). The CDR3 is made up of 12 amino acids. The germline V and J ends were trimmed by 0 bases and 10 bases, with 7 bases remaining between them. CDR3 sequence reads: CASSIDQGEQFF. The DNA for the CDR3 is TGTGCCAGTAGTATAGATCAAGGGGAGCAGTTCTTC.

As regards this clonotype: This clone may be a read error of a much larger clone one base away. V gene TRBV20-1 combines with J gene TRBJ1-5, with 8 positions matching TRBD1. In germline, CDR1 is DFQATT, CDR2 SNEGSKA (reference sequence). V was clipped by 0 bases and J by 1 base; unmatched bases: 8. CDR3 length equals 17 residues. The CDR3 loop reads CSARDGGQAVSNQPQHF. In DNA, the CDR3 is TGCAGTGCTAGAGATGGGGGACAGGCGGTAAGCAATCAGCCCCAGCATTTT.

This clonotype came up a few times. With a much larger clone just one base away, this may be a read error. The V and J genes are TRBV7-9 and TRBJ2-7; TRBD2 might be the D (5 bases). The V gene's germline CDR1 is SEHNR and CDR2 FQNEAQ (reference sequence). This CDR3 contains 13 residues. CDR3 nucleotide sequence: TGTGCCAGCAGCCCGAGGGCACAGAGCGAGCAGCACTTC. Amino acids: CASSPRAQSEQHF.

The chain combines TRBV20-1 with TRBJ2-1, with D tentatively TRBD2 (5 bases). This CDR3 has 12 amino acids. In germline, CDR1 is DFQATT, CDR2 SNEGSKA (reference sequence). The V end lost 6 bases, the J end lost 10 bases, and 16 bases lay between the germline ends. The CDR3 loop reads CSAGRGGGEQFF. The CDR3 nucleotides read TGCAGTGCCGGTCGCGGAGGAGGAGAGCAGTTCTTC.

A note on this clonotype: An end of the junction differs from the germline gene, which may be a read error. CDR3 bases: TGTGCCAGCGGTGAAGGGATCAGCAATCAGCCCCAGCATTTT. Translated: CASGEGISNQPQHF. The rearrangement uses TRBV2 and TRBJ1-5; D gene uncertain. The CDR3 has 14 residues. Germline loops: CDR1 SNHLY, CDR2 FYNNEI.

The chain has TRBV5-1 and TRBJ1-2; a possible D gene is TRBD1 (6 bases). The CDR3 is 14 residues long. Trimming left V 2 bases short and J 3 bases short, with 11 bases between. Germline loops: CDR1 SGHRS, CDR2 YFSETQ. In DNA, the CDR3 is TGCGCCAGCAGCTTCGGCACAGGGCACTATGGCTACACCTTC. It is translated as CASSFGTGHYGYTF.

This clonotype appeared many times. CDR3: CASSSTGTGGEQYF. CDR3 sequence (DNA): TGTGCCAGCAGTTCTACAGGGACGGGGGGCGAGCAGTACTTC. The rearrangement links TRBV2 to TRBJ2-7; tentatively, D is TRBD2 (7 bases). Deletions cut 5 bases from V and 6 bases from J, with 17 bases between. Germline CDR1 is SNHLY and CDR2 is FYNNEI. The CDR3 sequence is 14 residues long.

This rearrangement joins TRBV7-8 to TRBJ1-6; D is unresolved. Looked up from germline, CDR1 is SGHVS and CDR2 is FQNEAQ. CDR3 length: 16 amino acids. Trimming left V 6 bases short and J 1 base short, with 13 bases between. CDR3 sequence reads: CASRLAGASYNSPLHF. The CDR3 region has the DNA TGTGCCAGCAGACTAGCGGGCGCTTCCTATAATTCACCCCTCCACTTT.

The sample holds many counts of this clonotype. The chain uses TRBV15 and TRBJ2-2; D is uncertain. V shed 5 bases and J shed 9 bases, with 19 bases lying between them. CDR1 and CDR2 from the germline V gene are LNHNV and YYDKDF (reference sequence). This CDR3 comprises 15 residues. The CDR3 nucleotides read TGTGCCACCAGCCACACCCCAACAGCAACGCGGGAGCTGTTTTTT. It translates to CATSHTPTATRELFF.

To note about this clonotype: A much more abundant neighbour one base away suggests this may be a read error. The rearrangement joins TRBV5-8 to TRBJ2-5; D is unresolved. The germline V gene has CDR1 SGHTS and CDR2 YDEGEE. This CDR3 is built from 15 residues. In DNA, the CDR3 is TGCGCCAGCAGCCCCCAGGTGGCGGCCGCGGAGACCCAGTACTTC. It is translated as CASSPQVAAAETQYF.

This clonotype was counted at least ten times. The V gene is TRBV18, the J gene TRBJ2-7; D gene ambiguous. CDR1 and CDR2 from the germline V gene are KGHSH and LQKENI. This CDR3 spans 13 amino acids. Trimming pared 2 bases from V and 4 bases from J, leaving 9 bases between. CDR3: CASSPTQKYEQYF. The CDR3 coding sequence is TGTGCCAGCTCACCAACCCAGAAGTACGAGCAGTACTTC.

CDR3 in amino acids: CASSIGGRRGEAFF. CDR3 nucleotide sequence: TGTGCCAGTAGTATAGGGGGGCGCCGGGGTGAAGCTTTCTTT. The chain employs TRBV19 and TRBJ1-1, with D possibly TRBD1 on 6 matching bases. The CDR3 extends over 14 amino acids. Germline CDR1 is LNHDA and CDR2 is SQIVND (reference sequence). V dropped 1 base and J dropped 7 bases, with 13 bases sitting between them.

For this clonotype: A much larger clone differs from this one at a single base, so this may be a read error. The chain links TRBV20-1 to TRBJ2-5; D call uncertain. Germline values: CDR1 DFQATT, CDR2 SNEGSKA (reference sequence). This CDR3 contains 14 residues. V lost 0 bases and J lost 7, with 15 bases in between. In nucleotides, the CDR3 is TGCAGTGCTAGAGAATTCAAGTTCGGTGCGACCCAGTACTTC. Its translation is CSAREFKFGATQYF.

There are a few counts of this clonotype. This chain links TRBV12-1 with TRBJ2-7; no DNA check was done on the table's D call, TRBD1. TRBV12-1 is designated a pseudogene. The CDR3 consists of 16 residues. The CDR3 reads CASSPHWGNWIYEQYF. The CDR3 DNA is TGTGCCAGCAGCCCACATTGGGGGAATTGGATTTACGAGCAGTACTTC.

As for this clonotype: Given a much more abundant clone one base away, this may be a read error. This chain links TRBV15 with TRBJ1-2; unclear D gene. The CDR3 loop spans 14 amino acids. V lost 0 bases and J 2 bases, leaving 7 bases between the germline ends. Germline V gives CDR1 LNHNV, CDR2 YYDKDF (reference sequence). Here the CDR3 reads CATSRDDLNYGYTF. CDR3 in DNA: TGTGCCACCAGCAGAGACGATTTAAACTATGGCTACACCTTC.

The rearrangement links TRBV30 to TRBJ1-4; 10 nucleotides match TRBD1. Per germline, CDR1 GTSNPN and CDR2 SVGIG (reference sequence). The trim removed 4 bases at V and 8 bases at J, leaving 4 bases unmatched. The CDR3 spans 13 residues. CDR3 in DNA: TGTGCCTGGACCGGGACAGGGGTGGAAAAACTGTTTTTT. It specifies CAWTGTGVEKLFF.

This clonotype was seen ten or more times. The chain couples TRBV7-2 to TRBJ2-5; perhaps D is TRBD1 or TRBD2 (6 bases each). Germline V gives CDR1 SGHTA, CDR2 FQGNSA. This CDR3 is built from 15 residues. V lost 2 bases, J lost 5 bases, and 15 bases lay in between. DNA for the CDR3: TGTGCCAGCAGCTTAAAGTGGGGGGCCATGGAGACCCAGTACTTC. This sequence encodes CASSLKWGAMETQYF.